This T cell receptor beta chain came from a study of shared clonotypes between healthy human individuals. Study results and caveats: The sharing of around 5% of naive CD4 clonotypes was seen across several donors.

Some clones are missing from TCRdb's copy, which holds only in-frame ones; the method was immunoSEQ multiplex PCR. The sample consists of about 2.3 million clones, more than 85% of them appearing once. V shed 2 bases and J 5 bases; nucleotides not matched to a gene: 5. Germline CDR1 and CDR2: SGHRS and YFSETQ. The length of the CDR3 is 15 residues. About this clone itself: The target antigen is unknown.

The J gene is TRBJ2-5, the V gene TRBV5-1, with TRBD2 identical over 11 bases. This receptor was taken from a man aged 18 to 30 in good health. Some clones in this sample may be carry-over from other donors' samples. The sequenced sample consisted of naive CD4+ T cells from PBMCs. Subset denoted: CD45RA+ positively selected. The chain's CDR3 is CASSLLAGVWETQYF. CDR3 nucleotide sequence: TGCGCCAGCAGCTTACTAGCGGGAGTCTGGGAGACCCAGTACTTC.